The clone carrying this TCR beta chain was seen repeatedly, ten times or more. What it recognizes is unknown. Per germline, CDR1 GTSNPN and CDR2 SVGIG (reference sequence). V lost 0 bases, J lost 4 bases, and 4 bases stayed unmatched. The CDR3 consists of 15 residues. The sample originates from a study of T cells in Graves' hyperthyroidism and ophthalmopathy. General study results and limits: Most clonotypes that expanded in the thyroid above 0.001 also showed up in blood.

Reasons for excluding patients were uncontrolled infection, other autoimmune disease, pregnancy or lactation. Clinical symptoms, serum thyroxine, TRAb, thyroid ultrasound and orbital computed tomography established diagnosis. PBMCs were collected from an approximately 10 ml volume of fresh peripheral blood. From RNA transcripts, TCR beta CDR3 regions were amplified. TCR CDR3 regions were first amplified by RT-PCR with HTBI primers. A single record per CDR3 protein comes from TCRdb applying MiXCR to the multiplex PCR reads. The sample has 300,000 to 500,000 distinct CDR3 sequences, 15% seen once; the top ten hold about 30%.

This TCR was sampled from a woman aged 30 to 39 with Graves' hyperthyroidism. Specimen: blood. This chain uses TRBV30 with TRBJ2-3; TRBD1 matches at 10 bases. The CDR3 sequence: CAWSVGTGDSDTQYF. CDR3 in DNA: TGTGCCTGGAGTGTAGGGACAGGGGACTCAGATACGCAGTATTTT.